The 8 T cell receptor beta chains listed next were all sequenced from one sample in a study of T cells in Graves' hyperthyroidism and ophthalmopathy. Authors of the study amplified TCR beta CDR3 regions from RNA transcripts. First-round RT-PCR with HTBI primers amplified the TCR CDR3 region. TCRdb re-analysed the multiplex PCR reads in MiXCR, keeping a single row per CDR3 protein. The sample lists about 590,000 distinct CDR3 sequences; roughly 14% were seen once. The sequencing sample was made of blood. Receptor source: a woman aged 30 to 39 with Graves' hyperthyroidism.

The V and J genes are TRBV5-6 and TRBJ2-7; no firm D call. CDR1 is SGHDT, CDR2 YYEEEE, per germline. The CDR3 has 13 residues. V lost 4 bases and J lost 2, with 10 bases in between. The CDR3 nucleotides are TGTGCCAGCAGCGGACGATGGGCCTACGAGCAGTACTTC. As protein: CASSGRWAYEQYF.

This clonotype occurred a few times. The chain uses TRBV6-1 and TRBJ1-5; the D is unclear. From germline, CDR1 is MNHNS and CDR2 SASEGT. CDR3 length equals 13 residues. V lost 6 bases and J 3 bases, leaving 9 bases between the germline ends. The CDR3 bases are TGTGCCAGCAGCGCTACAGACAATCAGCCCCAGCATTTT. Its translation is CASSATDNQPQHF.

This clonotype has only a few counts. The CDR3 here is CASSERGPETYSNQPQHF. The DNA of the CDR3 is TGTGCCAGCAGCGAGAGAGGGCCTGAGACTTATAGCAATCAGCCCCAGCATTTT. This chain links TRBV7-2 with TRBJ1-5; D gene uncertain. This CDR3 comprises 18 residues. Germline CDR1 and CDR2: SGHTA and FQGNSA. V was clipped by 5 bases and J by 0 bases, with 20 bases between them.

CDR3 loop: CASSLPELITEAFF. The CDR3 nucleotides read TGTGCCAGCAGTTTACCCGAGTTGATCACTGAAGCTTTCTTT. The gene calls are TRBV12-3 or TRBV12-4 and TRBJ1-1; D unclear. Trimming removed 2 bases from V and 4 bases from J, with 11 bases in between. The CDR3 is made up of 14 amino acids.

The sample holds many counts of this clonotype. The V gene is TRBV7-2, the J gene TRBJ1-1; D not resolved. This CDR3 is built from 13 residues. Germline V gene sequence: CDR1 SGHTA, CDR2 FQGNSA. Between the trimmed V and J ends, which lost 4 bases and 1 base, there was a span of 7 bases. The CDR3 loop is CASSWTENTEAFF. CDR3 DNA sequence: TGTGCCAGCAGCTGGACGGAGAACACTGAAGCTTTCTTT. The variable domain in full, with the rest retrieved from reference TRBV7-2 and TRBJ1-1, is GAGVSQSPSNKVTEKGKDVELRCDPISGHTALYWYRQSLGQGLEFLIYFQGNSAPDKSGLPSDRFSAERTGGSVSTLTIQRTQQEDSAVYLCASSWTENTEAFFGQGTRLTVV.

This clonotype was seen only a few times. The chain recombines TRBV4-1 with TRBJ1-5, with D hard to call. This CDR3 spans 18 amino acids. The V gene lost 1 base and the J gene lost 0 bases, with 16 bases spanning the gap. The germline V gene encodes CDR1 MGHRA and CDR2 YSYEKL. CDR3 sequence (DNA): TGCGCCAGCAGCCAAGGCAGGCTGGGCCCCAATAGCAATCAGCCCCAGCATTTT. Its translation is CASSQGRLGPNSNQPQHF.

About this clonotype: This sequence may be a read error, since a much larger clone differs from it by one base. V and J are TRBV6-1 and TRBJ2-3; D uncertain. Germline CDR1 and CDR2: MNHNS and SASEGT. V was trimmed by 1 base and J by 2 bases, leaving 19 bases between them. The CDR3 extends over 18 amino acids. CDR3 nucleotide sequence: TGTGCCAGCAGTGAAGTACAATTGACACAGTGGTACACAGATACGCAGTATTTT. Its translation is CASSEVQLTQWYTDTQYF.

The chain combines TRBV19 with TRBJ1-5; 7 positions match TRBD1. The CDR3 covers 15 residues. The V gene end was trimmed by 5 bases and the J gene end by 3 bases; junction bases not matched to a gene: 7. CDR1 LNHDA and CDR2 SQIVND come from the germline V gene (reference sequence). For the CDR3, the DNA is TGTGCCAGTAGTCAGACAGGGTGGGCCAATCAGCCCCAGCATTTT. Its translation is CASSQTGWANQPQHF.